A single sample is the source of the 11 T cell receptor beta chains below, sequenced in a study of blood T cells in healthy people across ages. A J-beta primer mix and a sample-barcoded 5' primer were used in a second PCR of roughly 7 to 12 cycles. TCRdb independently ran MiXCR on the 5' RACE reads; one entry per CDR3 protein. The sample consists of about 1,500,000 distinct CDR3 sequences, about 28% of them appearing once. Sequenced: blood. These receptors originate from a woman aged 30 to 39 in good health.

The table lists this clonotype with many counts. V usage is TRBV10-1 and J usage is TRBJ2-7, with 9 bases that match TRBD1. The V gene end was trimmed by 2 bases and the J gene end by 6 bases; junction bases not matched to a gene: 11. The CDR3 runs 16 residues. From germline, CDR1 is WNHNN and CDR2 SYGVQD (reference sequence). CDR3 loop: CASSETDYRGLSEQYF. The CDR3, as DNA: TGCGCCAGCAGTGAGACGGATTACAGGGGGCTCTCCGAGCAGTACTTC.

This clonotype was seen only a few times. The chain joins TRBV20-1 to TRBJ1-5; 7 nucleotides match TRBD1. J was trimmed by 1 base and V by 5 bases; bases with no gene match: 14. The germline V gene has CDR1 DFQATT and CDR2 SNEGSKA (reference sequence). The CDR3 is 17 residues long. The CDR3 DNA reads as TGCAGTGCTTCTGCTAAGACCGACAGGGACAGCAATCAGCCCCAGCATTTT. Translating it yields CSASAKTDRDSNQPQHF.

The genes are TRBV24-1 and TRBJ2-7; D unclear. Germline V lookup: CDR1 KGHDR, CDR2 SFDVKD. The CDR3 has 14 residues. The V gene lost 4 bases and the J gene lost 2 bases, with 11 bases spanning the gap. In DNA form, the CDR3 reads TGTGCCACCAGTGAGGCAGAGCAACCCTACGAGCAGTACTTC. As protein: CATSEAEQPYEQYF.

This clonotype showed up many times. The chain combines TRBV20-1 with TRBJ2-7; 11 bases align to TRBD2. V lost 6 bases to trimming and J lost 2 bases; unmatched junction nucleotides: 9. Per the germline V gene, CDR1 is DFQATT and CDR2 is SNEGSKA (reference sequence). This CDR3 has 15 residues. CDR3 coding DNA: TGCAGTGCCATGGTAGCGGGAGGGATCCCCTACGAGCAGTACTTC. Amino acid sequence: CSAMVAGGIPYEQYF.

Many counts were recorded for this clonotype. The chain employs TRBV6-2 or TRBV6-3 and TRBJ2-7; tentative D call: TRBD1 (5 bases). Germline lookup yields CDR1 MNHEY and CDR2 SVGEGT. V was trimmed by 4 bases and J by 3 bases, leaving 13 bases between them. The CDR3 is 14 amino acids. CDR3 sequence reads: CASSLRQGDYEQYF. CDR3 sequence (DNA): TGTGCCAGCAGTTTACGGCAGGGCGACTACGAGCAGTACTTC.

The chain couples TRBV5-1 to TRBJ2-1, with 12 bases matching TRBD2. The CDR3 spans 18 residues. Trimming cost V 0 bases and J 7 bases; bases outside gene matches: 11. The germline V gene encodes CDR1 SGHRS and CDR2 YFSETQ. The CDR3 sequence is CASSLDPSGGGSRNEQFF. CDR3 in DNA: TGCGCCAGCAGCTTGGACCCTAGCGGGGGGGGGAGTAGGAATGAGCAGTTCTTC.

The chain carries TRBV5-1 and TRBJ1-6, with 7 positions matching TRBD1. There are 16 residues in the CDR3. The germline V gene has CDR1 SGHRS and CDR2 YFSETQ. V shed 0 bases, J shed 8 bases, and the junction held 8 bases outside the gene matches. This chain's CDR3 is CASSLARGQGDSPLHF. The CDR3 DNA reads TGCGCCAGCAGCTTGGCCCGAGGGCAGGGGGATTCACCCCTCCACTTT. Filled out from reference TRBV5-1 and TRBJ1-6, the complete variable domain reads KAGVTQTPRYLIKTRGQQVTLSCSPISGHRSVSWYQQTPGQGLQFLFEYFSETQRNKGNFPGRFSGRQFSNSRSEMNVSTLELGDSALYLCASSLARGQGDSPLHFGNGTRLTVT.

This clonotype was detected many times. The chain has TRBV9 and TRBJ2-3; TRBD2 matches at 7 bases. Germline V gene data show CDR1 as SGDLS and CDR2 as YYNGEE. This CDR3 comprises 16 residues. The ends lost 2 bases at V and 4 bases at J; junction bases unmatched: 10. The CDR3 reads CASSVGTSVVADTQYF. CDR3 sequence (DNA): TGTGCCAGCAGCGTGGGAACTAGCGTGGTAGCAGATACGCAGTATTTT.

This clonotype has more than one count but fewer than ten. The chain combines TRBV11-2 with TRBJ1-3; 8 bases are shared with TRBD1. Germline-derived CDR1 and CDR2 are SGHAT and FQNNGV. The V gene end was trimmed by 5 bases and the J gene end by 0 bases; junction bases not matched to a gene: 6. The CDR3 totals 16 residues. The CDR3 DNA follows: TGTGCCAGCAGCATAAGCGGGACAGGCTCTGGAAACACCATATATTTT. Translating it yields CASSISGTGSGNTIYF.

V is TRBV20-1 and J is TRBJ1-4; D may be TRBD1 (6 bases). V was shortened by 2 bases and J by 9 bases, with 13 bases between the two germline ends. Germline lookup yields CDR1 DFQATT and CDR2 SNEGSKA (reference sequence). The CDR3 spans 13 residues. The CDR3 region is CSARITGWQKLFF. The CDR3 bases are TGCAGTGCTAGAATAACAGGGTGGCAAAAACTGTTTTTT.

This clonotype came up many times. The chain joins TRBV29-1 to TRBJ2-4, with 12 bases matching TRBD2. Trimming at V came to 2 bases and at J to 8 bases, leaving 7 bases not matched to a gene. Germline V gene sequence: CDR1 SQVTM, CDR2 ANQGSEA. The CDR3 extends over 15 amino acids. The CDR3 bases are TGCAGCGTTGAAACCCTAGCGGGGGGGCCGGACATTCAGTACTTC. Its protein product is CSVETLAGGPDIQYF.